This TCR beta chain was sequenced for a study of tumor-infiltrating lymphocytes in primary liver carcinoma. The CDR3 contains 16 residues. The germline gives CDR1 SGHVS, CDR2 FQNEAQ. A word on this clonotype: The junction departs from germline at one end; a sequencing error may be responsible.

cDNA specific to TCR beta was made from approximately 0.55 ug of total RNA, with a constant-region primer employed for priming. Nested multiplex PCR, run for three rounds with slightly modified ARM-PCR, yielded TCR beta libraries. Running about 11 cycles apiece, the first two PCR rounds relied on TRBV1-TRBV30 forward primers together with a C-beta reverse primer. TCRdb called the multiplex PCR reads again in MiXCR, with one record for every CDR3 protein. The sample contains approximately 24,000 distinct CDR3 sequences, about 73% of which appear only once. The roughly 17-31 mg bulk tissue piece was not sorted before simultaneous RNA and DNA extraction.

The receptor's source is a man aged 40-55 years with primary liver carcinoma and hepatitis B virus infection. The sample consisted of liver tumor tissue from sampling region 3. This sample's subset: tumor region T3, left-lateral pole. The chain combines TRBV7-8 with TRBJ2-3; 7 nucleotides line up with TRBD1. Here the CDR3 reads CASCLANRGPADTQYF. CDR3 sequence (DNA): TGTGCCAGCTGCTTAGCAAACAGGGGCCCGGCAGATACACAGTATTTT. Variable domain in full (rest from reference TRBV7-8 and TRBJ2-3): GAGVSQSPRYKVAKRGQDVALRCDPISGHVSLFWYQQALGQGPEFLTYFQNEAQLDKSGLPSDRFFAERPEGSVSTLKIQRTQQEDSAVYLCASCLANRGPADTQYFGPGTRLTVL.